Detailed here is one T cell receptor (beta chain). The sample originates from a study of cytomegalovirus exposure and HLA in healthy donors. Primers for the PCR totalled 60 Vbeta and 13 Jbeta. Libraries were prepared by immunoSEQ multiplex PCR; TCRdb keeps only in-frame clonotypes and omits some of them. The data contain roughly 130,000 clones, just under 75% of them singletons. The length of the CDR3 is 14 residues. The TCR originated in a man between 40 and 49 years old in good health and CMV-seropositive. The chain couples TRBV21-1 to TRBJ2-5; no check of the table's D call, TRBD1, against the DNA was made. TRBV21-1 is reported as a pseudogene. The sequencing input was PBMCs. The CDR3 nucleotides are TGTGCCAGACAGACAGGCCAAATCCAAGAGACCCAGTACTTC. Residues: CARQTGQIQETQYF.